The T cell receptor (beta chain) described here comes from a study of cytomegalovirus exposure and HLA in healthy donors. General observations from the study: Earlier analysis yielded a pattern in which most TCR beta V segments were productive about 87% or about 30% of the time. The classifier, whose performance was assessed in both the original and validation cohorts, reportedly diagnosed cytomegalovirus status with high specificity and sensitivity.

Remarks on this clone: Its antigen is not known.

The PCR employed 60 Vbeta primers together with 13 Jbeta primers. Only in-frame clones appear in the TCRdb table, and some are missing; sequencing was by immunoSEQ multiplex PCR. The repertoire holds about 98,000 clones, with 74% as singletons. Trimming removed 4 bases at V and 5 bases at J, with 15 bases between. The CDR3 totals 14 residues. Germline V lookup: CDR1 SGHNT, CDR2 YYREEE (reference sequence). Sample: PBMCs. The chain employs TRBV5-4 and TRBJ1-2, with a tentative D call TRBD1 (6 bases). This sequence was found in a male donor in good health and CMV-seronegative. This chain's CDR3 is CASSLRGDGYGYTF. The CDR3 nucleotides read TGTGCCAGCAGCCTCAGGGGCGACGGTTATGGCTACACCTTC.